Sequencing of this T cell receptor (beta chain) was carried out in a study of blood T cell repertoires in COVID-19. Authors' data handling: Estimated nucleated cell counts came from reference gene primer amplification. Method: immunoSEQ multiplex PCR; TCRdb's copy keeps in-frame clones and lacks some. Clone size and the V and J calls come from that table; the DNA yielded D and trimming. The sample has over 200,000 clones, around four fifths seen once; the top ten hold approximately 18%. Regarding this clone: Other nucleotide sequences from this sample produce the same CDR3.

This CDR3 comprises 14 residues. Trimming stripped 0 bases from V and 3 bases from J, with 10 bases between. The germline gives CDR1 SGHRS, CDR2 YFSETQ. This clonotype originated in an elderly woman with active or convalescent COVID-19. Sample: peripheral blood. The chain joins TRBV5-1 to TRBJ2-7; tentatively, D is TRBD1 (5 bases). This chain's CDR3 is CASSLGQGYYEQYF. The CDR3 bases are TGCGCCAGCAGCTTGGGGCAGGGATACTACGAGCAGTACTTC. Full variable domain (outside the CDR3, taken from reference TRBV5-1 and TRBJ2-7): KAGVTQTPRYLIKTRGQQVTLSCSPISGHRSVSWYQQTPGQGLQFLFEYFSETQRNKGNFPGRFSGRQFSNSRSEMNVSTLELGDSALYLCASSLGQGYYEQYFGPGTRLTVT.